What follows are 14 T cell receptor beta chains derived from one specimen sequenced in a study of blood T cell repertoires in COVID-19. The assay was immunoSEQ multiplex PCR, and TCRdb's table has in-frame clones only and misses some. The sample has approximately 250,000 clones; about 88% are singletons. Sequenced sample: peripheral blood. The receptors derive from a man between 18 and 29 years old with active or convalescent COVID-19.

The rearrangement joins TRBV11-2 to TRBJ2-5; D unresolved. Germline lookup yields CDR1 SGHAT and CDR2 FQNNGV. The CDR3 totals 16 residues. With 0 bases removed from V and 7 bases from J, the gap between germline ends came to 18 bases. The CDR3 nucleotides are TGTGCCAGCAGCTTAGACGTCGGGTATGCACGGTGGACCCAGTACTTC. Protein: CASSLDVGYARWTQYF.

This sequence joins TRBV7-9 and TRBJ2-2; 8 bases are shared with TRBD1. J was trimmed by 2 bases and V by 11 bases; bases with no gene match: 7. Germline V gene lookup returns CDR1 SEHNR and CDR2 FQNEAQ (reference sequence). The CDR3 runs to 14 residues. The CDR3 sequence: CAPKGQANTGELFF. CDR3 DNA: TGTGCCCCCAAGGGACAGGCAAACACCGGGGAGCTGTTTTTT.

The chain links TRBV30 to TRBJ1-2; 7 bases map to TRBD1. The J segment lost 8 bases and the V segment lost 5 bases, leaving 14 bases of the junction unmatched. CDR3 size: 14 residues. The germline CDR1 and CDR2 sequences are GTSNPN and SVGIG (reference sequence). CDR3 sequence: CAWLHLGTVSGYTF. The CDR3 DNA reads as TGTGCCTGGCTCCACCTCGGGACAGTCTCAGGCTACACCTTC.

This chain uses TRBV6-5 with TRBJ2-2, with 8 bases fitting TRBD2. Germline V gene sequence: CDR1 MNHEY, CDR2 SVGAGI. Losses at the gene ends were 2 bases for V and 6 bases for J; bases not matched to a gene: 8. This CDR3 region has 16 residues. The DNA for the CDR3 is TGTGCCAGCAGTTACGCCCGGGGGGGCCGTCCCGGGGAGCTGTTTTTT. Protein sequence: CASSYARGGRPGELFF.

The V call is TRBV12-3 or TRBV12-4, the J call TRBJ2-7, with D possibly matching TRBD1 (6 bases). Between the trimmed V and J ends, which lost 7 bases and 5 bases, there was a span of 15 bases. The CDR3 has 13 amino acids. The CDR3 loop reads CASTDYRVHEQYF. CDR3 nucleotide sequence: TGTGCCAGCACCGACTACAGGGTCCACGAGCAGTACTTC.

The CDR3 sequence: CASSPSGIGWDTEAFF. The CDR3 DNA follows: TGTGCCAGCTCACCATCAGGGATCGGATGGGACACTGAAGCTTTCTTT. The chain links TRBV18 to TRBJ1-1, with D possibly TRBD1 on 5 matching bases. Germline values: CDR1 KGHSH, CDR2 LQKENI. The length of the CDR3 is 16 residues. The V and J ends lost 2 bases and 3 bases respectively, with 16 bases between them.

The V call is TRBV5-1, the J call TRBJ1-6; no definite D call. Germline V gene sequence: CDR1 SGHRS, CDR2 YFSETQ. V shed 4 bases and J shed 10 bases, with 9 bases lying between them. This CDR3 region has 12 residues. CDR3 bases: TGCGCCAGCAGCCCGGCGGGATCACCCCTCCACTTT. Encoded protein: CASSPAGSPLHF.

This chain joins TRBV12-5 and TRBJ2-3; perhaps TRBD1 as D (7 bases). V lost 3 bases to trimming and J lost 4 bases, with 14 bases between them. There are 15 residues in the CDR3. The germline CDR1 and CDR2 sequences are LGHNT and FRNRAP. The CDR3 sequence: CASGFPTGEADTQYF. As DNA, the CDR3 is TGTGCTAGTGGTTTCCCCACAGGGGAGGCAGATACGCAGTATTTT.

This clone has a single count. The chain combines TRBV19 with TRBJ2-6; D uncertain. The ends were cut back, 10 bases at V and 2 bases at J, with 9 bases in the middle. The CDR3 runs 13 residues. The germline V gene encodes CDR1 LNHDA and CDR2 SQIVND (reference sequence). The CDR3 spells CATDSPGANVLTF. The CDR3 bases are TGTGCCACAGATTCTCCTGGGGCCAACGTCCTGACTTTC. Filled out from reference TRBV19 and TRBJ2-6, the complete variable domain reads DGGITQSPKYLFRKEGQNVTLSCEQNLNHDAMYWYRQDPGQGLRLIYYSQIVNDFQKGDIAEGYSVSREKKESFPLTVTSAQKNPTAFYLCATDSPGANVLTFGAGSRLTVL.

The chain has TRBV6-5 and TRBJ1-1; D perhaps matches TRBD1 (5 bases). V lost 2 bases and J lost 0, with 7 bases in between. Germline-derived CDR1 and CDR2 are MNHEY and SVGAGI. This CDR3 has 14 amino acids. The CDR3 reads CASSYNRMNTEAFF. CDR3 DNA sequence: TGTGCCAGCAGTTACAACAGGATGAACACTGAAGCTTTCTTT.

The chain has TRBV19 and TRBJ1-1; D uncertain. CDR3 size: 15 residues. Germline V gene lookup returns CDR1 LNHDA and CDR2 SQIVND (reference sequence). V lost 7 bases to trimming and J lost 4 bases, with 19 bases between them. This chain's CDR3 is CASIPREGGGTEAFF. The CDR3 bases are TGTGCCAGTATCCCCCGGGAGGGAGGAGGCACTGAAGCTTTCTTT.

CDR3 nucleotides: TGTGCCAGTAACCCAACAGGGGGCGAAAAACTGTTTTTT. This translates into CASNPTGGEKLFF. The chain carries TRBV19 and TRBJ1-4; TRBD1 matches at 9 bases. V shed 7 bases, J shed 8 bases, and the junction held 5 bases outside the gene matches. Germline V lookup: CDR1 LNHDA, CDR2 SQIVND (reference sequence). This CDR3 has 13 residues.

This chain links TRBV13 with TRBJ2-5; 8 positions match TRBD2. Trimming cost V 5 bases and J 2 bases; bases outside gene matches: 13. The CDR3 consists of 17 residues. Germline CDR1 and CDR2: PRHDT and FYEKMQ (reference sequence). The CDR3 bases are TGTGCCAGCAGCCTTTGGTCCGGGACTAGTGTACAAGAGACCCAGTACTTC. It specifies CASSLWSGTSVQETQYF.

The rearrangement uses TRBV2 and TRBJ1-1, with 7 bases lining up with TRBD1. Trimming took 6 bases from V and 2 from J; bases not matched to a gene: 3. The CDR3 runs to 13 residues. Per the germline V gene, CDR1 is SNHLY and CDR2 is FYNNEI. The chain's CDR3 is CASRGQFNTEAFF. The CDR3 coding sequence is TGTGCCAGCAGGGGACAGTTTAACACTGAAGCTTTCTTT.